The rows below give T cell receptor beta chains drawn from one sample of a study of blood T cell repertoires in COVID-19. Some clones are missing from TCRdb's copy, which holds only in-frame ones; the method was immunoSEQ multiplex PCR. Of about 60,000 clones listed, roughly 86% are singletons. Input material: peripheral blood. The receptors shown here come from a man in his fifties with active COVID-19. Each CDR3 is given with its conserved first and last residue. The D gene is left open where the match is weak. A clone size is listed for some rows: how often the clone was seen (once, few, many), or a class if it is expanded.

v_gene,d_gene,abundance,j_gene,CDR3aa,CDR3nt
TRBV3-1/TRBV3-2,TRBD1,-,TRBJ1-3,CASSRGQAGLSGNTIYF,TGTGCCAGCAGCCGGGGACAGGCGGGTCTCTCTGGAAACACCATATATTTT
TRBV6-2/TRBV6-3,TRBD1,-,TRBJ1-1,CASSYIGGLEAFF,TGTGCCAGCAGTTACATAGGGGGCCTTGAAGCTTTCTTT
TRBV3-1/TRBV3-2,TRBD2,-,TRBJ2-4,CASSLVKRGRGKNIQYF,TGTGCCAGCAGCCTCGTCAAGCGGGGTCGGGGCAAAAACATTCAGTACTTC
TRBV3-1/TRBV3-2,-,-,TRBJ1-6,CASSQGEGSWNSPLHF,TGTGCCAGCAGCCAAGGAGAGGGTAGTTGGAATTCACCCCTCCACTTT
TRBV15,TRBD1,-,TRBJ1-5,CATSRDQGEPQHF,TGTGCCACCAGCAGAGATCAGGGGGAGCCCCAGCATTTT
TRBV16,TRBD1,-,TRBJ2-1,CASSPAGTGGNEQFF,TGTGCCAGCAGCCCGGCCGGGACAGGGGGCAATGAGCAGTTCTTC
TRBV4-1,-,-,TRBJ1-2,CASNGGARDYGYTF,TGCGCCAGCAACGGGGGGGCGCGCGACTATGGCTACACCTTC
TRBV19,TRBD1,once,TRBJ2-1,CASRTRDSSYNEQFF,TGTGCCAGTAGGACCCGGGACAGCTCCTACAATGAGCAGTTCTTC
TRBV7-2,-,-,TRBJ2-7,CASSLQLLFDEQYF,TGTGCCAGCAGCTTGCAACTGCTCTTCGACGAGCAGTACTTC
TRBV4-2,TRBD2,-,TRBJ2-1,CASSQGAGGYNEQFF,TGTGCCAGCAGCCAGGGCGCGGGGGGCTACAATGAGCAGTTCTTC
TRBV21-1,-,once,TRBJ1-5,CASSKEWDRGSNQPQHF,TGTGCCAGCAGCAAAGAATGGGACAGGGGAAGCAATCAGCCCCAGCATTTT
TRBV5-6,TRBD2,-,TRBJ2-3,CASRDVAGDWTDTQYF,TGTGCCAGCAGGGACGTAGCGGGAGATTGGACAGATACGCAGTATTTT
TRBV11-2,-,-,TRBJ1-1,CASSQQGNTEAFF,TGTGCCAGCAGCCAACAGGGGAACACTGAAGCTTTCTTT
TRBV30,TRBD1,-,TRBJ2-1,CAWSDRGNEQFF,TGTGCCTGGAGTGACAGGGGCAATGAGCAGTTCTTC
TRBV19,-,-,TRBJ1-3,CASGAAVNTIYF,TGTGCCAGTGGGGCCGCAGTAAACACCATATATTTT
TRBV9,-,-,TRBJ1-2,CASSVSGVAYGYTF,TGTGCCAGCAGCGTGTCCGGGGTAGCTTATGGCTACACCTTC
TRBV6-1,TRBD1,-,TRBJ1-4,CASSEETGGSEKLFF,TGTGCCAGCAGTGAAGAGACAGGGGGCAGTGAAAAACTGTTTTTT
TRBV5-1,TRBD1,-,TRBJ1-1,CASSLVRDSAEAFF,TGCGCCAGCAGCTTGGTGCGGGACAGCGCTGAAGCTTTCTTT
TRBV9,TRBD1,-,TRBJ2-2,CASSVNRGPTGELFF,TGTGCCAGCAGCGTGAACAGGGGGCCGACCGGGGAGCTGTTTTTT
TRBV6-2/TRBV6-3,-,-,TRBJ2-4,CASSYPPAGAKNIQYF,TGTGCCAGCAGTTACCCCCCGGCGGGCGCCAAAAACATTCAGTACTTC
TRBV11-3,-,-,TRBJ2-5,CASSHTRGAGQETQYF,TGTGCCAGCAGCCACACCAGGGGGGCCGGCCAAGAGACCCAGTACTTC
TRBV6-5,TRBD1,-,TRBJ2-2,CASRTGTGVTGELFF,TGTGCCAGCAGAACCGGGACAGGGGTCACCGGGGAGCTGTTTTTT
TRBV4-1,TRBD2,-,TRBJ2-1,CASSQDSGGVIEQFF,TGCGCCAGCAGCCAAGACAGCGGGGGTGTAATTGAGCAGTTCTTC
TRBV13,TRBD2,-,TRBJ2-4,CASSPSGGADIQYF,TGTGCCAGCAGCCCTAGCGGGGGGGCAGACATTCAGTACTTC
TRBV30,TRBD2,-,TRBJ2-1,CASNRGGSYNEQFF,TGTGCCTCCAACCGGGGGGGCTCCTACAATGAGCAGTTCTTC
TRBV6-5,-,-,TRBJ1-5,CASKPGINQPQHF,TGTGCCAGCAAACCAGGAATAAATCAGCCCCAGCATTTT